This T cell receptor beta chain was recovered during a study of cytomegalovirus exposure and HLA in healthy donors. Whole-study results and caveats: Roughly uniform depth of sequencing across donors was assumed in presence/absence analyses.

Amplification used 60 Vbeta primers and 13 Jbeta primers. Clones were sequenced by immunoSEQ multiplex PCR, and TCRdb holds only the in-frame ones, with some missing. This table has about 160,000 clones, over 80% appearing once. The CDR3 loop spans 16 amino acids. V lost 3 bases, J lost 2 bases, and 6 bases stayed unmatched. Germline assignment: CDR1 SGHVS and CDR2 FQNEAQ. This clone has a single count. Its antigen is not identified. The chain links TRBV7-8 to TRBJ2-4, with 8 bases aligning to TRBD1. The sample consisted of PBMCs. The TCR comes from a girl between 5 and 17 years old in good health and CMV-seropositive. This CDR3 reads CASSLGQGATKNIQYF. The CDR3 region has the DNA TGTGCCAGCAGCTTGGGTCAGGGGGCGACCAAAAACATTCAGTACTTC.